This T cell receptor beta chain appears in the sequencing data of a study of blood T cell repertoires in COVID-19 (dated by TCRdb to 2019 to 2021). Context from the whole study: The collaborator samples originated in the United States, Italy and Spain and spanned the acute and convalescent phases of COVID-19. Where available, HLA class I and class II types were obtained from metadata supplied by the sample provider rather than from assay-based typing. The sample metadata nearly always contained a de-identified subject ID, COVID-19 status, age in years and sex. The dataset comprised deeply sampled blood TCRbeta repertoires from subjects exposed to, actively infected with, or recovered from COVID-19. The material from the prospective study consisted of cDNA or gDNA derived from T cells, B-cell-depleted T cells, or PBMCs. Samples came from the ongoing ImmuneRACE study (first 160 participants) plus 1,254 subjects from 6 global collaborators. The repertoires were released in a freely available public database intended as a resource for research on the immune response to SARS-CoV-2.

Study-wide conclusions, independent of this receptor: Clinical and demographic metadata were provided uncurated, with the amount varying by source and participant.

The CDR3, from cysteine to phenylalanine, totals 17 residues. Only the CDR3 portion is preserved as DNA: 51 bases, with reading frame beginning at the first base. V ends up 9 bases short and J 0 bases short, with an unmatched junction base count of 14. The germline V gene yields SGHRS for CDR1 and YFSETQ for CDR2. Collaborating institutions collected whole blood in K2EDTA tubes following their own protocols. Collaborator samples were shipped for TCRbeta analysis as frozen whole blood, isolated PBMCs, or DNA extracted from either sample type. TCRbeta CDR3 regions were amplified from genomic DNA using the immunoSEQ Assay, a bias-controlled multiplex PCR. The original pipeline was this. Nucleated cell counts per sample were estimated from amplification of reference gene primers within the assay. Sequence reads were collapsed and filtered to measure the absolute abundance of every unique TCRbeta CDR3 rearrangement. For each sample, productive Simpson clonality was calculated by taking the square root of Simpson's diversity index across productive rearrangements. The immuneACCESS repertoire file appears here via TCRdb, limited to in-frame rearrangements. These files lack a portion of the clones; in checked studies, under half of the deficit traces to unresolved V genes, and the cause of the others is not known. Clone size and the V and J calls come from that table; the DNA yielded D and trimming. Recorded for this sample are approximately 670,000 clones; about nine tenths of them occurred a single time. Jointly, the top ten make up around 0.3% of the sample.

This clone was seen a single time. Its antigen remains undetermined. No much larger clone is present one base from it, and per-base qualities are unavailable. This TCR derives from a woman between 18 and 30 years old with acute or convalescent COVID-19. The sequenced material came from peripheral blood. The chain was built from TRBV5-1 and TRBJ1-1, with 10 middle bases fitting TRBD1. The sequence in DNA is TGCGCCACTCTAGGGGGACAGGGGTTCGAGGTGAACACTGAAGCTTTCTTT. This sequence encodes CATLGGQGFEVNTEAFF.